This entry lists 9 T cell receptor beta chains sequenced from one sample in a study of T cell responses to AZD1222 COVID-19 vaccine. The method was immunoSEQ multiplex PCR; TCRdb's version includes in-frame clones alone and lacks a portion of them. The sample includes 150,000 to 200,000 clones, about 92% of them seen just once. Source: peripheral blood, taken on day 0 of AZD1222 vaccination. The receptors were sampled from an adult in good health.

The chain recombines TRBV7-7 with TRBJ1-4; D not resolved. Germline V gene data show CDR1 as SSHAT and CDR2 as FNYEAQ (reference sequence). CDR3 length: 15 residues. V lost 1 base and J 8 bases, leaving 14 bases between the germline ends. CDR3 region: CASSLGIRADEKLFF. The CDR3 DNA reads as TGTGCCAGCAGCTTAGGGATACGGGCGGACGAAAAACTGTTTTTT.

In DNA form, the CDR3 reads TGTGCCAGTAGTCGAGGGAACGGTGACTATGGCTACACCTTC. Its translation: CASSRGNGDYGYTF. The chain uses TRBV19 and TRBJ1-2; D is ambiguous. CDR1 is LNHDA and CDR2 is SQIVND in the germline V gene (reference sequence). Trimming left V 5 bases short and J 3 bases short, with 13 bases between. The CDR3 loop spans 14 amino acids.

The chain employs TRBV5-6 and TRBJ1-1; D is possibly TRBD1 (5 bases). Germline values: CDR1 SGHDT, CDR2 YYEEEE. The CDR3 is 12 amino acids. V lost 4 bases to trimming and J lost 7 bases, with 11 bases between them. The CDR3 region is CASSPAGGEAFF. The DNA of the CDR3 is TGTGCCAGCAGCCCTGCGGGGGGTGAAGCTTTCTTT.

This chain joins TRBV5-4 and TRBJ2-2; tentatively, D is TRBD2 (5 bases). V lost 2 bases, J lost 0 bases, and 8 bases lay in between. CDR1 and CDR2 (germline): SGHNT, YYREEE (reference sequence). CDR3 length: 15 amino acids. The CDR3 here is CASSFRGTNTGELFF. As DNA, the CDR3 is TGTGCCAGCAGCTTCCGGGGAACGAACACCGGGGAGCTGTTTTTT.

CDR3 loop: CASSKALFGTQYF. Here the CDR3 DNA reads TGTGCCAGCAGCAAAGCCCTTTTCGGTACGCAGTATTTT. V usage is TRBV21-1 and J usage is TRBJ2-3; the table's TRBD2 call for D was not verified on the DNA. TRBV21-1 is reported as a pseudogene. The CDR3 spans 13 residues.

The chain uses TRBV6-6 and TRBJ2-7, with no clear D. V lost 5 bases and J 2 bases, leaving 7 bases between the germline ends. The germline gives CDR1 MNHNY, CDR2 SVGAGI (reference sequence). This CDR3 has 12 residues. The chain's CDR3 is CASSVSPYEQYF. CDR3 nucleotide sequence: TGTGCCAGCAGTGTTTCTCCCTACGAGCAGTACTTC.

This sequence joins TRBV7-2 and TRBJ1-6; unclear D gene. V lost 5 bases and J lost 5, with 13 bases in between. The CDR3 has 15 residues. From germline, CDR1 is SGHTA and CDR2 FQGNSA. The CDR3 DNA sequence: TGTGCCAGCAGCCCTGTTAGTCGTGATAATTCACCCCTCCACTTT. Encoded protein: CASSPVSRDNSPLHF. The whole variable domain, remainder taken from reference TRBV7-2 and TRBJ1-6, is GAGVSQSPSNKVTEKGKDVELRCDPISGHTALYWYRQSLGQGLEFLIYFQGNSAPDKSGLPSDRFSAERTGGSVSTLTIQRTQQEDSAVYLCASSPVSRDNSPLHFGNGTRLTVT.

The rearrangement uses TRBV5-1 and TRBJ1-6, with TRBD1 identical over 10 bases. The CDR3 contains 13 residues. J lost 12 bases, V lost 4 bases, and 4 bases had no gene match. Per germline, CDR1 SGHRS and CDR2 YFSETQ. CDR3 sequence (DNA): TGCGCCAGCAGCACGGGGACAGGGGAACCCCTCCACTTT. Translation gives CASSTGTGEPLHF. The complete variable domain, with remaining parts taken from reference TRBV5-1 and TRBJ1-6, reads KAGVTQTPRYLIKTRGQQVTLSCSPISGHRSVSWYQQTPGQGLQFLFEYFSETQRNKGNFPGRFSGRQFSNSRSEMNVSTLELGDSALYLCASSTGTGEPLHFGNGTRLTVT.

The V gene is TRBV28, the J gene TRBJ1-5; tentative D call: TRBD1 (5 bases). Trimming took 3 bases from V and 7 from J, leaving 10 bases between them. Germline CDR1 MDHEN, CDR2 SYDVKM. The CDR3 sequence is 13 residues long. The DNA for the CDR3 is TGTGCCAGCAGTTTGCTCCAGGGCCAGCCCCAGCATTTT. Its translation is CASSLLQGQPQHF.